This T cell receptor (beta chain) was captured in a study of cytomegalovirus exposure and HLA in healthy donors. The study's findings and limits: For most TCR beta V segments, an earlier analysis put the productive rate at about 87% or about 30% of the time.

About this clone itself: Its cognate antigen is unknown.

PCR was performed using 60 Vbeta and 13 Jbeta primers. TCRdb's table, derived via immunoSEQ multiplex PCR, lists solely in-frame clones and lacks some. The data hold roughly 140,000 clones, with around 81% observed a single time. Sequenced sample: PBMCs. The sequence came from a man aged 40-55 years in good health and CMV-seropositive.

The DNA for the CDR3 is TGTGCCAGCAGCCCCTCCGGGACAAAAACCTACGAGCAGTACTTC. It translates to CASSPSGTKTYEQYF. The chain employs TRBV9 and TRBJ2-7; weak D call: TRBD1 (6 bases). This CDR3 has 15 residues. Germline V lookup: CDR1 SGDLS, CDR2 YYNGEE. The V end was cut by 4 bases, the J end by 2 bases, with 16 bases between. Complete variable domain (other parts from reference TRBV9 and TRBJ2-7): DSGVTQTPKHLITATGQRVTLRCSPRSGDLSVYWYQQSLDQGLQFLIQYYNGEERAKGNILERFSAQQFPDLHSELNLSSLELGDSALYFCASSPSGTKTYEQYFGPGTRLTVT.